Each of the 7 T cell receptor beta chains below was sequenced from the same sample in a study of shared clonotypes between healthy human individuals. Profiling relied on immunoSEQ multiplex PCR, and the TCRdb table lists in-frame clones only, not all of them. The sample records over 400,000 clones, roughly 95% being singletons. Sequencing was done on a sample of naive CD4+ T cells sorted from blood. The subset was: CD45RA+ positively selected. The source is a woman in her 30s in good health.

CDR3 residues: CASIYSGSSYEQYF. Here the CDR3 DNA reads TGTGCCAGCATATATAGCGGGAGCTCCTACGAGCAGTACTTC. V usage is TRBV28 and J usage is TRBJ2-7; 9 nucleotides align to TRBD2. Trimming took 7 bases from V and 0 from J; bases not matched to a gene: 4. The CDR3 has 14 amino acids. In germline, CDR1 is MDHEN, CDR2 SYDVKM.

This clone has just one count. The rearrangement uses TRBV7-9 and TRBJ2-5; no clear D. Germline-derived CDR1 and CDR2 are SEHNR and FQNEAQ (reference sequence). V lost 1 base, J lost 2 bases, and 17 bases lay in between. CDR3 length: 17 residues. CDR3 region: CASSLGRKDLLQETQYF. The DNA for the CDR3 is TGTGCCAGCAGCTTAGGGCGCAAGGATCTATTACAAGAGACCCAGTACTTC.

The rearrangement joins TRBV28 to TRBJ2-3; 8 bases agree with TRBD1. J was trimmed by 6 bases and V by 2 bases; bases with no gene match: 10. Germline V lookup: CDR1 MDHEN, CDR2 SYDVKM. The CDR3 spans 16 residues. Here the CDR3 DNA reads TGTGCCAGCAGTTTAGGGGGGCAGGGGGCTTTGGATACGCAGTATTTT. Amino acid sequence: CASSLGGQGALDTQYF.

CDR3 nucleotides: TGTGCCAGCAGTTACTCCTTGGGGGCGGATTACTATGAGCAGTTCTTC. Translated: CASSYSLGADYYEQFF. This rearrangement joins TRBV6-5 to TRBJ2-1, with D possibly being TRBD1 (6 bases). The CDR3 loop spans 16 amino acids. Germline values: CDR1 MNHEY, CDR2 SVGAGI. The germline V and J ends were trimmed by 0 bases and 8 bases, with 17 bases remaining between them.

The V call is TRBV4-1, the J call TRBJ2-3, with D unresolved. This CDR3 comprises 17 residues. Trimming cost V 1 base and J 3 bases, with 17 bases left between them. CDR1 is MGHRA and CDR2 is YSYEKL in the germline V gene. CDR3 nucleotide sequence: TGCGCCAGCAGCCAAGTAGGCCTACGGGTCGGAACAGATACGCAGTATTTT. Translating gives CASSQVGLRVGTDTQYF.

The chain has TRBV18 and TRBJ1-6, with D possibly TRBD1 on 5 matching bases. This CDR3 has 16 residues. Trimming took 4 bases from V and 10 from J, leaving 20 bases between them. The germline V gene encodes CDR1 KGHSH and CDR2 LQKENI. The CDR3 loop reads CASSLPGRGLGSPLHF. The CDR3, as DNA: TGTGCCAGCTCACTACCGGGACGCGGACTCGGGTCACCCCTCCACTTT.

This chain uses TRBV19 with TRBJ1-5, with no clear D. Germline CDR1 is LNHDA and CDR2 is SQIVND (reference sequence). This CDR3 contains 14 residues. V was trimmed by 4 bases and J by 4 bases, leaving 11 bases between them. Here the CDR3 reads CASSKRVGNQPQHF. CDR3 coding DNA: TGTGCCAGTAGTAAGAGGGTGGGTAATCAGCCCCAGCATTTT.